This section outlines one T cell receptor (beta chain) sequence together with its context. Authors' processing steps: Amplifying reference gene primers gave estimates of nucleated cell counts. The assay was immunoSEQ multiplex PCR, and TCRdb's table has in-frame clones only and misses some. V, J and clone size derive from that table, while D and trimming were established from the DNA sequence. In the table there are about 55,000 clones, 65% to 90% of which are singletons. This entry comes from a study of blood T cell repertoires in COVID-19. Study overall: PBMCs, B-cell-depleted T cells, or T cells provided the cDNA or gDNA that made up the material.

Sequenced: peripheral blood. The sequence was obtained from a human donor in a cohort sampled during active COVID-19.

CDR3 DNA sequence: TGTGCTAGTGCCCTTCAGGGGACCCAGCCCCAGCATTTT. Protein product: CASALQGTQPQHF. The chain links TRBV12-5 to TRBJ1-5; perhaps TRBD1 as D (6 bases). CDR1 and CDR2 from the germline V gene are LGHNT and FRNRAP. CDR3 length: 13 amino acids. Trimming cost V 7 bases and J 7 bases, with 14 bases left between them.